This T cell receptor (beta chain) was found in a study of CD8+CD57+ T cells in acquired aplastic anemia. Study-wide context: Sorted CD4+ and CD8+ cells yielded DNA averaging around 3 ug.

This clonotype was seen ten or more times. The antigen remains unidentified. Trimming removed 6 bases from V and 6 bases from J; junction bases left unmatched: 4. CDR3 length equals 12 residues. The V gene's germline CDR1 is SGHVS and CDR2 FNYEAQ. Study-wide points: The same twenty-nine CD8+ CDR3 sequences occurred in patients and in controls. Statistical testing detected no significant gap in CD8+ Simpson's diversity between patients and controls.

TCR beta VDJ combinations and CDR3 sequences were profiled from genomic DNA. TCRdb passed the reads through MiXCR, listing each CDR3 protein once. Altogether about 110,000 distinct CDR3 sequences are present, less than 65% being singletons, with the ten largest covering about a third. The sequenced material came from sorted CD4+, CD8+, or CD8+CD57+ T cells (not recorded which) from PBMCs. The chain joins TRBV7-6 to TRBJ1-2, with TRBD1 identical over 7 bases. This TCR derives from a human donor in good health, serving as a control. DNA of the CDR3: TGTGCCAGCAGAACAGGGGCTGATGGCTACACCTTC. Encoded protein: CASRTGADGYTF.